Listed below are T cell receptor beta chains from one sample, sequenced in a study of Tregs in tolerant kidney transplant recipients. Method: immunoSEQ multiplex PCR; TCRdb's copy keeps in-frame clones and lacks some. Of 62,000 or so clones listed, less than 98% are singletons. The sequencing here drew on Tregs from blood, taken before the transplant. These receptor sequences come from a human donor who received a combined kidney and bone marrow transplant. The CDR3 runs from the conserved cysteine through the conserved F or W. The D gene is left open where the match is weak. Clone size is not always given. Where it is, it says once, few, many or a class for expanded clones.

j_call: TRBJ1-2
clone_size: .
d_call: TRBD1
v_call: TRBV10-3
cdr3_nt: TGTGCCATCAGTGAAGGGACAGGGGGCCTTGGCTACACCTTC
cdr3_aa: CAISEGTGGLGYTF

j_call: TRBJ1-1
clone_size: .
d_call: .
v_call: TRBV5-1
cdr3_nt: TGCGCCAGCAGCGGAGGAAGTAGGGTGAGGAACACTGAAGCTTTCTTT
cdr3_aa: CASSGGSRVRNTEAFF

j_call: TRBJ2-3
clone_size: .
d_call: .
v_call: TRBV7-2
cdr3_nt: TGTGCCAGCAGGCTAGTCGGCGGAGGGGCCACAGATACGCAGTATTTT
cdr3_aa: CASRLVGGGATDTQYF

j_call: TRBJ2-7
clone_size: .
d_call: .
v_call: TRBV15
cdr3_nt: TGTGCCACCAGCAGACTGACGCGGCGCGAGCAGTACTTC
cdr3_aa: CATSRLTRREQYF

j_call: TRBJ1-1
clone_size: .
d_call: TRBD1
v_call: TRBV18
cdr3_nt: TGTGCCAGCTCAAGGACAGGGGGCTCTGAAGCTTTCTTT
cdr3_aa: CASSRTGGSEAFF

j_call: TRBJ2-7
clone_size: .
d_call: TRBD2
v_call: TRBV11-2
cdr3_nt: TGTGCCAGCAGATACGGACTAGCGAGGAACCCAGGGTACGAGCAGTACTTC
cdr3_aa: CASRYGLARNPGYEQYF

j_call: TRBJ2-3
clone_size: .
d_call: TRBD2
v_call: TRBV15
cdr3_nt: TGTGCCACCAGCAGAGGACTAGCGGGATCCATCGATACGCAGTATTTT
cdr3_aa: CATSRGLAGSIDTQYF

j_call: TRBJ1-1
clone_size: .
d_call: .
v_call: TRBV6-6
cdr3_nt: TGTGCCAGCACCTCCCCCAGGGGCGTAGGGACTGAAGCTTTCTTT
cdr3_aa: CASTSPRGVGTEAFF

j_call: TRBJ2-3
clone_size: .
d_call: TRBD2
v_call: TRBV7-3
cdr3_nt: TGTGCCAGCAGCTTTGCGGGGGGGCCAAATACGCAGTATTTT
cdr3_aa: CASSFAGGPNTQYF

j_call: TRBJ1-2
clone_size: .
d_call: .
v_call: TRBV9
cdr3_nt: TGTGCCAGCAGCGTTGACAGCCCTAACTATGGCTACACCTTC
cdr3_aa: CASSVDSPNYGYTF

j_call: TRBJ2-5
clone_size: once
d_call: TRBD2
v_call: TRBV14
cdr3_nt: TGTGCCAGCAGCCCACGGGGACTAGCGGGATGGAGGGAGACCCAGTACTTC
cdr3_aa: CASSPRGLAGWRETQYF

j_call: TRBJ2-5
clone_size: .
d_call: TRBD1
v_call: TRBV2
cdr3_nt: TGTGCCAGCAGTTGGGGACAGGGGGCGATATACCAAGAGACCCAGTACTTC
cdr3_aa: CASSWGQGAIYQETQYF

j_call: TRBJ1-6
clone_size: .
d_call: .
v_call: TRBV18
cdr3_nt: TGTGCCAGCTCACCCGACAGTAATTCACCCCTCCACTTT
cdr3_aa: CASSPDSNSPLHF

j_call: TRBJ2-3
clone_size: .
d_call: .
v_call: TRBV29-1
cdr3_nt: TGCAGCGTTGGGTCTGCAGACTATACGCAGTATTTT
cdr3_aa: CSVGSADYTQYF

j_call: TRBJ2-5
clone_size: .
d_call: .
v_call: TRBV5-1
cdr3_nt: TGCGCCAGCAGCGATAACTCAGGGTTTGAGACCCAGTACTTC
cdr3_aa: CASSDNSGFETQYF

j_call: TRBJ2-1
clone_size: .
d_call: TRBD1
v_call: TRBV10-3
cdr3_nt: TGTGCCATCAAGCGGGGACAGGGTGTGGAGCAGTTCTTC
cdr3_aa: CAIKRGQGVEQFF

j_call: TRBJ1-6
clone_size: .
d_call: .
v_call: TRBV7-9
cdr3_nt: TGTGCCAGCAGCCTCTCAGGCCCCTATAATTCACCCCTCCACTTT
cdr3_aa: CASSLSGPYNSPLHF

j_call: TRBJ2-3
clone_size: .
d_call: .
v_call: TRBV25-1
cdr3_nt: TGTGCCAGCAGTGAAGCCGGTACGCAGTATTTT
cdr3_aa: CASSEAGTQYF

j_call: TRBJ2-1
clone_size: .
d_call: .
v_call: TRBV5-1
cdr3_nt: TGCGCCAGCAGCTCGTACAATGAGCAGTTCTTC
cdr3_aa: CASSSYNEQFF

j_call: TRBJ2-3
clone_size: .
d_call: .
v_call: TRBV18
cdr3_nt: TGTGCCAGCTCACCGGGACTTATCACAGATACGCAGTATTTT
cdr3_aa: CASSPGLITDTQYF

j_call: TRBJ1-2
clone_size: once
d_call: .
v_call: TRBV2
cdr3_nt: TGTGCCAGCAGGGGCCTAGGGACACATATCTCCTATGGCTACACCTTC
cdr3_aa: CASRGLGTHISYGYTF

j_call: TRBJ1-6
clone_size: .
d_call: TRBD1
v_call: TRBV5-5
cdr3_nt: TGTGCCAGCAGCCGACAGGGGGGTAATTCACCCCTCCACTTT
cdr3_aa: CASSRQGGNSPLHF

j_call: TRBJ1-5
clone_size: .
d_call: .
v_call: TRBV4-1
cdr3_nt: TGCGCCAGCAGCCAAGTAGGACAGCAAGATCAGCCCCAGCATTTT
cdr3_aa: CASSQVGQQDQPQHF

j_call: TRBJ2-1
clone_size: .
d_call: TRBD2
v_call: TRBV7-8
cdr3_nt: TGTGCCAGCAGCCCCTTCCTAGCGGTGATCAACAATGAGCAGTTCTTC
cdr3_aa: CASSPFLAVINNEQFF

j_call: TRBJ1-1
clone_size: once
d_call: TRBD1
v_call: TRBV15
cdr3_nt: TGTGCCACCAGCAGAACAGGGGCCGGAGCTGAAGCTTTCTTT
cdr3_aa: CATSRTGAGAEAFF

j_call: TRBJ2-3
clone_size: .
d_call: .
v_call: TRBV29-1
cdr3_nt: TGCAGCGTTATAAGGGGGTTTACAGATACGCAGTATTTT
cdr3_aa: CSVIRGFTDTQYF

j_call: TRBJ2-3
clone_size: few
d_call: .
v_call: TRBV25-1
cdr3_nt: TGTGCCAGCAGTGAAATGACAGGCACAGATACGCAGTATTTT
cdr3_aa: CASSEMTGTDTQYF

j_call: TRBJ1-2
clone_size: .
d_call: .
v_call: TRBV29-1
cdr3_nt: TGCAGCGTCACCCCGGGGGGATCCAACTATGGCTACACCTTC
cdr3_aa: CSVTPGGSNYGYTF

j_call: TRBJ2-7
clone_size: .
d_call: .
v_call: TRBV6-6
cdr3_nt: TGTGCCAGCGGAGCAATACCCTACGAGCAGTACTTC
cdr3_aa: CASGAIPYEQYF

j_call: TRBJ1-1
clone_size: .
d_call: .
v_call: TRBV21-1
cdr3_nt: TGTGCCAGCAGCAAGCCAGGGGCGAATTCGGCTTTCTTT
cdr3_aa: CASSKPGANSAFF

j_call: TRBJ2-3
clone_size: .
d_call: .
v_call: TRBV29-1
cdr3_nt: TGCAGCGTTGAACTGGGGCCGATTCGCACAGATACGCAGTATTTT
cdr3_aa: CSVELGPIRTDTQYF

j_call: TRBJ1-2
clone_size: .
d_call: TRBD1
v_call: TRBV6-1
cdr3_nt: TGTGCCAGCAGTGAATGGGGACAGGGCTTCTCGTATGGCTACACCTTC
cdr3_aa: CASSEWGQGFSYGYTF

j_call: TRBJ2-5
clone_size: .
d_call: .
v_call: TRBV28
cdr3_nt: TGTGCCAGCAGTCCCTCCGGTACCGAAGAGACCCAGTACTTC
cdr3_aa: CASSPSGTEETQYF

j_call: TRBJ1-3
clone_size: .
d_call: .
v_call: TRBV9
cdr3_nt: TGTGCCAGCAGCGTAGATCCGGCAGGGGCTCCCTCTGGAAACACCATATATTTT
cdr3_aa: CASSVDPAGAPSGNTIYF

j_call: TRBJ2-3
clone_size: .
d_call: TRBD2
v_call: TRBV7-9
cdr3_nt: TGTGCCAGCAGCTCCCGGGGGGGCCCAGATACGCAGTATTTT
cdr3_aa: CASSSRGGPDTQYF

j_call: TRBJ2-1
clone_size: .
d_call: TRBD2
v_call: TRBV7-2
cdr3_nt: TGTGCCAGCACCAATATACCGGGACTAGCGGCTACAATTCAGTTCTTC
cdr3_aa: CASTNIPGLAATIQFF

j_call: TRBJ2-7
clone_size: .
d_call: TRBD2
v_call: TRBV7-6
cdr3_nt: TGTGCCAGCAGCTTAGAGCGGGGGAGCTCCTACGAGCAGTACTTC
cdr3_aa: CASSLERGSSYEQYF

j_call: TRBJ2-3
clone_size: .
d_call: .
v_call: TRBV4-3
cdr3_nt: TGCGCCAGCAGCCAAGTCACAGGGCCGCAGTATTTT
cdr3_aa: CASSQVTGPQYF

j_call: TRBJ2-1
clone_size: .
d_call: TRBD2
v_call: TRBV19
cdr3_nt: TGTGCCAGTAAGGGGACTAGCGACAGCTACAATGAGCAGTTCTTC
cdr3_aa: CASKGTSDSYNEQFF

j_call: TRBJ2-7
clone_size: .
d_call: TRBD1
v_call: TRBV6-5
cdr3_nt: TGTGCCAGCAGCCAAACAAGGGACAGTTCCTACGAGCAGTACTTC
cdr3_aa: CASSQTRDSSYEQYF

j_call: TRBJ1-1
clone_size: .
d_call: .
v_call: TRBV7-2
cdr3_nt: TGTGCCAGCAGCTTAAGGGGACAAATCGCTGAAGCTTTCTTT
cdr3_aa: CASSLRGQIAEAFF